This TCR beta chain comes out of a study of shared clonotypes between healthy human individuals. V gave up 1 base and J gave up 0 bases, with 13 bases separating them. The CDR3 is 16 residues long. The germline CDR1 and CDR2 sequences are MDHEN and SYDVKM. This clone has at least ten counts. TCRdb's table, derived via immunoSEQ multiplex PCR, lists solely in-frame clones and lacks some. Of about 1.1 million clones in the sample, approximately 80% were seen once. This clonotype originated in a young man in good health. Some clones in this sample may be carry-over from other donors' samples. The chain couples TRBV28 to TRBJ2-7, with D unresolved. The sequenced material came from memory CD4+ T cells from PBMCs. The subset is: CD45RA-negative fraction. CDR3 amino acids: CASSLFGDFLSYEQYF. DNA of the CDR3: TGTGCCAGCAGTTTATTCGGAGATTTCCTCTCCTACGAGCAGTACTTC.